The 8 T cell receptor beta chains below come from one sample, sequenced in a study of OX40 agonist ivuxolimab in advanced cancers. Clones were sequenced by immunoSEQ multiplex PCR, and TCRdb holds only the in-frame ones, with some missing. The repertoire holds some 22,000 clones, 73% seen once, with more than 15% in the top ten. Sequenced material: CD4+ or CD8+ T cells sorted from blood, taken in a trial of the OX40 agonist ivuxolimab. The receptors come from an adult with an advanced solid tumor such as melanoma, head and neck, liver or kidney cancer.

The rearrangement joins TRBV27 to TRBJ2-3, with a weak D call TRBD2 (6 bases). Germline lookup yields CDR1 MNHEY and CDR2 SMNVEV (reference sequence). There are 16 residues in the CDR3. V lost 3 bases to trimming and J lost 1 base, with 14 bases between them. Here the CDR3 reads CASSFQLALGTDTQYF. Here the CDR3 DNA reads TGTGCCAGCAGTTTCCAACTAGCCCTGGGCACAGATACGCAGTATTTT.

V usage is TRBV6-6 and J usage is TRBJ2-3; D remains ambiguous. Germline V CDR1 and CDR2: MNHNY, SVGAGI (reference sequence). V was pared by 7 bases and J by 0 bases, with 11 bases between. The CDR3 sequence is 14 residues long. This CDR3 reads CASTRHLSTDTQYF. In DNA form, the CDR3 reads TGTGCCAGCACCCGTCACCTGAGCACAGATACGCAGTATTTT.

The V gene is TRBV28, the J gene TRBJ2-7; D is ambiguous. CDR1 and CDR2 (germline): MDHEN, SYDVKM. V lost 6 bases to trimming and J lost 6 bases, with 9 bases between them. The CDR3 sequence is 11 residues long. CDR3 in DNA: TGTGCCAGCAGCCCCCTGAGCGAGCAGTACTTC. Protein product: CASSPLSEQYF.

J is TRBJ2-1 and V is TRBV11-2, with a weak D call TRBD2 (6 bases). With 5 bases removed from V and 6 bases from J, the gap between germline ends came to 14 bases. Germline V lookup: CDR1 SGHAT, CDR2 FQNNGV. The CDR3 has 14 amino acids. The chain's CDR3 is CASSPGTPLNEQFF. The CDR3 DNA reads TGTGCCAGCAGCCCCGGGACTCCACTCAATGAGCAGTTCTTC.

This clone was detected a few times. The rearrangement joins TRBV28 to TRBJ2-5; D is unresolved. The CDR3 spans 13 residues. Per the germline V gene, CDR1 is MDHEN and CDR2 is SYDVKM. Trimming removed 1 base from V and 4 bases from J, with 7 bases in between. The CDR3 is CASSLYDGETQYF. CDR3 nucleotide sequence: TGTGCCAGCAGTTTATATGATGGAGAGACCCAGTACTTC. The entire variable domain, with the rest obtained from reference TRBV28 and TRBJ2-5, is as follows: DVKVTQSSRYLVKRTGEKVFLECVQDMDHENMFWYRQDPGLGLRLIYFSYDVKMKEKGDIPEGYSVSREKKERFSLILESASTNQTSMYLCASSLYDGETQYFGPGTRLLVL.

The CDR3 reads CASSQWDTSGNTIYF. CDR3 nucleotides: TGCGCCAGCAGCCAATGGGACACCTCTGGAAACACCATATATTTT. The rearrangement links TRBV4-1 to TRBJ1-3; possible D gene TRBD1, 6 bases. The CDR3 length is 15 residues. Germline V gene data show CDR1 as MGHRA and CDR2 as YSYEKL. V lost 2 bases and J 0 bases, leaving 8 bases between the germline ends.

The V gene is TRBV5-6, the J gene TRBJ2-2, with D possibly TRBD2 on 5 matching bases. This CDR3 spans 12 amino acids. The V end lost 3 bases, the J end lost 6 bases, and 6 bases lay between the germline ends. In germline, CDR1 is SGHDT, CDR2 YYEEEE. The CDR3 spells CASSSGSGELFF. The CDR3 DNA reads TGTGCCAGCAGCTCGGGATCCGGGGAGCTGTTTTTT.

V gene TRBV18 combines with J gene TRBJ2-7; 7 nucleotides align to TRBD1. After removal of 5 bases from V and 2 bases from J, the junction contained 3 bases not matched to a gene. Germline assignment: CDR1 KGHSH and CDR2 LQKENI. The CDR3 is 13 residues long. Written as DNA, the CDR3 is TGTGCCAGCTCAAGGGACAGCACCTACGAGCAGTACTTC. Residues: CASSRDSTYEQYF.